Below, one T cell receptor (beta chain) is given with its context. The sample comes from a study of control samples from healthy donors and cancer patients. The table came from immunoSEQ multiplex PCR; TCRdb's copy has only in-frame clones and leaves some out. The sample has some 130,000 clones; roughly 90% are singletons. Germline CDR1 SGDLS, CDR2 YYNGEE. The V end was cut by 0 bases, the J end by 5 bases, with 11 bases between. This CDR3 is 15 amino acids long. The chain is built from TRBV9 and TRBJ2-2, with a possible D match to TRBD2 (6 bases). The sequenced material came from blood. The sequence was obtained from a man aged 18 to 35 in good health. CDR3 sequence reads: CASSVDGGLTGELFF. CDR3 nucleotides: TGTGCCAGCAGCGTAGACGGAGGGTTAACCGGGGAGCTGTTTTTT.